This T cell receptor (beta chain) was captured in a study of T-cell memory formation after mild COVID-19. The wider study: Largely, TCR clusters stayed within a single donor. Overall study findings and caveats: The study detected some responding clones in pre-infection memory, suggesting cross-reactive memory joined.

The CDR3 extends over 16 amino acids. Germline-derived CDR1 and CDR2 are MRHNA and SNTAGT. V was clipped by 0 bases and J by 3 bases; unmatched bases: 3. In regard to this clonotype: The antigen is undetermined.

5'RACE with constant-segment primers yielded barcoded, UMI-tagged TCR alpha and TCR beta cDNA libraries. TCRdb reanalysed the 5' RACE reads using MiXCR and keeps one entry per CDR3 protein. The sample includes roughly 130,000 distinct CDR3 sequences, approximately 15% of them seen just once. V and J are TRBV6-4 and TRBJ2-1; 9 nucleotides agree with TRBD2. Sequences were obtained from PBMCs or a T cell subset sorted from them (not recorded which). This clonotype originated in an adult woman who had mild COVID-19 (a few samples of this study predate the infection). Cell type and time point are not known. CDR3 region: CASSDSGLASYNEQFF. As DNA, the CDR3 is TGTGCCAGCAGTGACTCCGGACTAGCGAGCTACAATGAGCAGTTCTTC.